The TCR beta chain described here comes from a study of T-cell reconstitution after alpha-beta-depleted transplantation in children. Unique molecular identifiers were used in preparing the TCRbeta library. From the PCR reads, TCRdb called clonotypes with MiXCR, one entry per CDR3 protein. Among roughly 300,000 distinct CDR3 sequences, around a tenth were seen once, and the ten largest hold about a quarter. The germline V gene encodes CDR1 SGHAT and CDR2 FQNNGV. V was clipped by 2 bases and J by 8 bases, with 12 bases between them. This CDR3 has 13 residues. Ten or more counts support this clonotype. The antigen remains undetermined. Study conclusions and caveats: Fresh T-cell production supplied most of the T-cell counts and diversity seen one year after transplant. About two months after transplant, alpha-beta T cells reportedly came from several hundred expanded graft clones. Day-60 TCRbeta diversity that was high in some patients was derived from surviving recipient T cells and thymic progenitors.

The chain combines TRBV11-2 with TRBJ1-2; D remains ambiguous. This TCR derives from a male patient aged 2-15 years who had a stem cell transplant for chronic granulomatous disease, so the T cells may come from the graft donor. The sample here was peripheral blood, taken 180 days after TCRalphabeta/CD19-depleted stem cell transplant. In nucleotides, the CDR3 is TGTGCCAGCAGCTTAAACGGCTTGGGAGGCTACACCTTC. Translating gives CASSLNGLGGYTF.